Listed below are T cell receptor beta chains from one sample, sequenced in a study of CD8 T cells in ankylosing spondylitis. A single record per CDR3 protein comes from TCRdb applying MiXCR to the 5' RACE reads. The repertoire holds about 150,000 distinct CDR3 sequences, with 44% as singletons. Sequenced: synovial fluid, either unsorted or a sorted T cell fraction (not recorded which). These receptor sequences come from a male donor with ankylosing spondylitis. CDR3s include the opening cysteine and the closing phenylalanine or tryptophan. Fields, in order: CDR3 length, J gene, D gene, clone size, V gene, CDR3 protein, CDR3 DNA. A D gene is named only where the DNA matches it firmly. Part of the rows lack a size; the others show once, few, many or a class for expanded clones.

len: 16
j_gene: TRBJ2-2
d_gene: TRBD1
abundance: NA
v_gene: TRBV6-1
CDR3aa: CASSRGQGLAAGELFF
CDR3nt: TGTGCCAGCAGTCGCGGACAGGGGTTGGCAGCCGGGGAGCTGTTTTTT

len: 17
j_gene: TRBJ1-1
d_gene: NA
abundance: NA
v_gene: TRBV4-3
CDR3aa: CASSQARDTTLNTEAFF
CDR3nt: TGCGCCAGCAGCCAAGCTCGGGACACCACTTTGAACACTGAAGCTTTCTTT

len: 14
j_gene: TRBJ2-2
d_gene: NA
abundance: NA
v_gene: TRBV10-3
CDR3aa: CAISDGRNTGELFF
CDR3nt: TGTGCCATCAGTGATGGTCGAAACACCGGGGAGCTGTTTTTT

len: 11
j_gene: TRBJ2-5
d_gene: NA
abundance: few
v_gene: TRBV6-2/TRBV6-3
CDR3aa: CASSYGTLQYF
CDR3nt: TGTGCCAGCAGTTACGGGACGCTACAGTACTTC

len: 19
j_gene: TRBJ2-1
d_gene: TRBD2
abundance: NA
v_gene: TRBV7-6
CDR3aa: CASSVLAGGLISSYNEQFF
CDR3nt: TGTGCCAGCAGCGTATTAGCGGGGGGCCTAATTAGCTCCTACAATGAGCAGTTCTTC

len: 15
j_gene: TRBJ2-3
d_gene: NA
abundance: few
v_gene: TRBV12-3/TRBV12-4
CDR3aa: CASSFPGPAPDTQYF
CDR3nt: TGTGCCAGCAGTTTCCCGGGACCGGCCCCAGATACGCAGTATTTT

len: 15
j_gene: TRBJ2-5
d_gene: NA
abundance: NA
v_gene: TRBV4-2
CDR3aa: CASSRTGRVKETQYF
CDR3nt: TGTGCCAGCAGCCGGACAGGGAGGGTCAAAGAGACCCAGTACTTC

len: 14
j_gene: TRBJ2-7
d_gene: TRBD1
abundance: NA
v_gene: TRBV6-2/TRBV6-3
CDR3aa: CASSGLDRVHEQYF
CDR3nt: TGTGCCAGCAGTGGGTTGGACAGGGTCCACGAGCAGTACTTC

len: 14
j_gene: TRBJ2-5
d_gene: TRBD2
abundance: NA
v_gene: TRBV28
CDR3aa: CASSLSSGGETQYF
CDR3nt: TGTGCCAGCAGTTTAAGTAGCGGGGGGGAGACCCAGTACTTC

len: 13
j_gene: TRBJ2-7
d_gene: NA
abundance: NA
v_gene: TRBV10-3
CDR3aa: CAIKGHPPYEQYF
CDR3nt: TGTGCCATCAAAGGACACCCCCCCTACGAGCAGTACTTC

len: 15
j_gene: TRBJ1-4
d_gene: NA
abundance: NA
v_gene: TRBV5-1
CDR3aa: CASSFGRPPREKLFF
CDR3nt: TGCGCCAGCAGCTTCGGACGCCCACCGCGGGAAAAACTGTTTTTT

len: 17
j_gene: TRBJ2-5
d_gene: TRBD1
abundance: NA
v_gene: TRBV4-2
CDR3aa: CASSQATPGQGGETQYF
CDR3nt: TGTGCCAGCAGCCAAGCGACGCCGGGACAGGGTGGGGAGACCCAGTACTTC

len: 16
j_gene: TRBJ2-3
d_gene: NA
abundance: NA
v_gene: TRBV4-1
CDR3aa: CASSQDRAGNTDTQYF
CDR3nt: TGCGCCAGCAGCCAAGATCGTGCCGGGAACACAGATACGCAGTATTTT

len: 12
j_gene: TRBJ2-2
d_gene: NA
abundance: NA
v_gene: TRBV25-1
CDR3aa: CASSRGVGELFF
CDR3nt: TGTGCCAGCAGTAGGGGTGTCGGGGAGCTGTTTTTT

len: 16
j_gene: TRBJ2-5
d_gene: TRBD2
abundance: NA
v_gene: TRBV5-6
CDR3aa: CASRSSSGGPRETQYF
CDR3nt: TGTGCCAGCAGAAGCTCTAGCGGGGGCCCGAGGGAGACCCAGTACTTC

len: 17
j_gene: TRBJ2-1
d_gene: NA
abundance: NA
v_gene: TRBV9
CDR3aa: CASSVVDFPSSYNEQFF
CDR3nt: TGTGCCAGCAGCGTAGTTGACTTCCCGAGCTCCTACAATGAGCAGTTCTTC

len: 19
j_gene: TRBJ1-4
d_gene: NA
abundance: few
v_gene: TRBV4-1
CDR3aa: CASSQVIWTRGSLNEKLFF
CDR3nt: TGCGCCAGCAGCCAAGTAATATGGACAAGAGGGAGTTTAAATGAAAAACTGTTTTTT

len: 12
j_gene: TRBJ2-3
d_gene: NA
abundance: NA
v_gene: TRBV12-3/TRBV12-4
CDR3aa: CASSPGEDTQYF
CDR3nt: TGTGCCAGCAGCCCCGGAGAGGATACGCAGTATTTT

len: 15
j_gene: TRBJ2-7
d_gene: TRBD2
abundance: NA
v_gene: TRBV6-1
CDR3aa: CASRTIAGGGYEQYF
CDR3nt: TGTGCCAGCAGAACTATAGCGGGAGGAGGCTACGAGCAGTACTTC

len: 14
j_gene: TRBJ2-3
d_gene: TRBD1
abundance: NA
v_gene: TRBV10-3
CDR3aa: CAIRGQGATDTQYF
CDR3nt: TGTGCCATCAGAGGACAGGGGGCCACAGATACGCAGTATTTT

len: 13
j_gene: TRBJ2-7
d_gene: NA
abundance: few
v_gene: TRBV9
CDR3aa: CASSVAGNYEQYF
CDR3nt: TGTGCCAGCAGCGTAGCTGGCAACTACGAGCAGTACTTC

len: 12
j_gene: TRBJ1-1
d_gene: NA
abundance: NA
v_gene: TRBV20-1
CDR3aa: CSARTAENEAFF
CDR3nt: TGCAGTGCTAGAACTGCGGAAAATGAAGCTTTCTTT

len: 18
j_gene: TRBJ2-1
d_gene: TRBD2
abundance: NA
v_gene: TRBV6-2/TRBV6-3
CDR3aa: CASSYPAAREGSYNEQFF
CDR3nt: TGTGCCAGCAGTTACCCCGCCGCGCGGGAGGGGTCCTACAATGAGCAGTTCTTC

len: 16
j_gene: TRBJ2-5
d_gene: NA
abundance: NA
v_gene: TRBV4-3
CDR3aa: CASSPLGPPLEETQYF
CDR3nt: TGCGCCAGCAGCCCCCTCGGGCCGCCGCTTGAGGAGACCCAGTACTTC

len: 16
j_gene: TRBJ1-2
d_gene: NA
abundance: NA
v_gene: TRBV4-1
CDR3aa: CASSQEVGGLFYGYTF
CDR3nt: TGCGCCAGCAGCCAAGAGGTCGGCGGTCTCTTCTATGGCTACACCTTC

len: 15
j_gene: TRBJ2-1
d_gene: NA
abundance: NA
v_gene: TRBV7-2
CDR3aa: CASRAVPDSYNEQFF
CDR3nt: TGTGCCAGCAGAGCAGTGCCGGACTCCTACAATGAGCAGTTCTTC

len: 13
j_gene: TRBJ2-7
d_gene: NA
abundance: few
v_gene: TRBV2
CDR3aa: CASSRHLSYEQYF
CDR3nt: TGTGCCAGCAGTAGACACCTCTCCTACGAGCAGTACTTC

len: 14
j_gene: TRBJ2-3
d_gene: TRBD2
abundance: NA
v_gene: TRBV10-3
CDR3aa: CATRLAGAADTQYF
CDR3nt: TGTGCCACCCGGCTAGCGGGAGCAGCAGATACGCAGTATTTT

len: 15
j_gene: TRBJ2-7
d_gene: TRBD2
abundance: NA
v_gene: TRBV7-2
CDR3aa: CASSFAGLAGYEQYF
CDR3nt: TGTGCCAGCAGCTTCGCCGGACTAGCGGGCTACGAGCAGTACTTC

len: 14
j_gene: TRBJ1-2
d_gene: NA
abundance: many
v_gene: TRBV7-9
CDR3aa: CASSLEAPPNGYTF
CDR3nt: TGTGCCAGCAGCTTGGAGGCGCCTCCGAATGGCTACACCTTC

len: 17
j_gene: TRBJ2-3
d_gene: TRBD2
abundance: NA
v_gene: TRBV27
CDR3aa: CASSRSGTGHNTDTQYF
CDR3nt: TGTGCCAGCAGCCGTAGCGGGACTGGGCATAACACAGATACGCAGTATTTT

len: 12
j_gene: TRBJ1-2
d_gene: TRBD1
abundance: medium-sized
v_gene: TRBV20-1
CDR3aa: CSARDRDYGYTF
CDR3nt: TGCAGTGCTAGGGACAGGGACTATGGCTACACCTTC

len: 15
j_gene: TRBJ1-3
d_gene: TRBD1
abundance: NA
v_gene: TRBV5-1
CDR3aa: CASSFFGQGRNTIYF
CDR3nt: TGCGCCAGCAGCTTCTTCGGACAGGGAAGAAACACCATATATTTT